These 7 T cell receptor beta chains originate from one sample sequenced in a study of T cell responses to AZD1222 COVID-19 vaccine. TCRdb's table, derived via immunoSEQ multiplex PCR, lists solely in-frame clones and lacks some. The table includes roughly 150,000 clones, 85% to 95% detected once. This specimen was peripheral blood, taken 28 days after the second AZD1222 dose. All receptors derive from an adult who received the AZD1222 COVID-19 vaccine.

The chain combines TRBV19 with TRBJ1-3; TRBD1 might be the D (5 bases). Trimming removed 8 bases at V and 1 base at J, with 12 bases between. Germline values: CDR1 LNHDA, CDR2 SQIVND (reference sequence). This CDR3 has 14 residues. CDR3: CASSRAGSGNTIYF. CDR3 sequence (DNA): TGTGCCAGTTCAAGGGCAGGGTCTGGAAACACCATATATTTT.

This chain connects TRBV11-3 to TRBJ2-2, with no clear D. With 5 bases removed from V and 8 bases from J, the gap between germline ends came to 12 bases. Looked up from germline, CDR1 is SGHNT and CDR2 is YENEEA. The CDR3 has 13 amino acids. The CDR3 sequence: CASSRSRQGELFF. In DNA, the CDR3 is TGTGCCAGCAGCCGTTCCCGGCAGGGGGAGCTGTTTTTT.

The chain uses TRBV3-1 (or the pseudogene TRBV3-2) and TRBJ1-3; D remains unclear. The V end was cut by 3 bases, the J end by 3 bases, with 12 bases between. The CDR3 length is 15 residues. Germline V gives CDR1 LGHDT, CDR2 YNNKEL (reference sequence). The CDR3 reads CASSHMSANGNTIYF. DNA of the CDR3: TGTGCCAGCAGCCATATGTCCGCGAATGGAAACACCATATATTTT.

This clone has only one observation. The chain couples TRBV12-3 or TRBV12-4 to TRBJ1-1; weak D call: TRBD1 (5 bases). Trimming shortened V by 3 bases and J by 4 bases, and 9 bases separated the two germline ends. There are 13 residues in the CDR3. The CDR3 DNA reads TGTGCCAGCAGTTTTTTAGGGGTCACTGAAGCTTTCTTT. Amino acids: CASSFLGVTEAFF.

The rearrangement joins TRBV5-4 to TRBJ2-1; TRBD2 agrees at 9 bases. J gave up 6 bases and V 3 bases, and 7 bases lay outside the gene matches. Germline CDR1 and CDR2: SGHNT and YYREEE (reference sequence). The CDR3 consists of 15 residues. CDR3 loop: CASSSSSGIFNEQFF. The CDR3, as DNA: TGTGCCAGCAGCTCGTCTAGCGGGATTTTCAATGAGCAGTTCTTC.

The chain carries TRBV30 and TRBJ2-3; 10 nucleotides line up with TRBD2. CDR1 and CDR2 (germline): GTSNPN, SVGIG (reference sequence). Trimming cost V 2 bases and J 3 bases; bases outside gene matches: 2. The CDR3 is 14 residues long. The CDR3 nucleotides read TGTGCCTGGAGTCTGACTAGCGGGACAGATACGCAGTATTTT. It encodes CAWSLTSGTDTQYF.

The chain recombines TRBV27 with TRBJ1-2, with D perhaps TRBD1 (5 bases). Looked up from germline, CDR1 is MNHEY and CDR2 is SMNVEV (reference sequence). This CDR3 has 15 amino acids. V was clipped by 5 bases and J by 4 bases, with 17 bases between them. The CDR3 reads CASSPEGAGGYGYTF. DNA of the CDR3: TGTGCCAGCAGTCCCGAGGGAGCGGGGGGCTATGGCTACACCTTC.